What follows are 8 T cell receptor beta chains derived from one specimen sequenced in a study of cytomegalovirus exposure and HLA in healthy donors. 60 Vbeta and 13 Jbeta primers were used in PCR. TCRdb keeps only in-frame clones here, not all; method: immunoSEQ multiplex PCR. The table records around 170,000 clones, roughly 82% of them present only once. The sequenced sample was PBMCs. All receptors come from a man aged 40-49 years in good health and CMV-seronegative.

The gene calls are TRBV27 and TRBJ2-6, with 7 bases fitting TRBD2. The CDR3 loop spans 18 amino acids. V trimming: 6 bases; J trimming: 0 bases; junction bases outside the gene matches: 11. From germline, CDR1 is MNHEY and CDR2 SMNVEV (reference sequence). The CDR3 loop reads CASRFGAGDPSGANVLTF. In nucleotides, the CDR3 is TGTGCCAGCAGATTTGGGGCGGGAGATCCCTCTGGGGCCAACGTCCTGACTTTC.

This clone has just one count. The CDR3 loop is CASSPRYGTGGYEQYF. DNA for the CDR3: TGCGCCAGCAGCCCACGCTACGGGACAGGGGGCTACGAGCAGTACTTC. This chain uses TRBV4-1 with TRBJ2-7, with TRBD1 matching 11 bases. The germline V gene encodes CDR1 MGHRA and CDR2 YSYEKL. The CDR3 extends over 16 amino acids. J gave up 3 bases and V 4 bases, and 8 bases lay outside the gene matches.

The table lists this clone with a count of one. The V gene is TRBV5-1, the J gene TRBJ2-2; 11 bases are a match to TRBD2. In germline, CDR1 is SGHRS, CDR2 YFSETQ. V shed 5 bases, J shed 3 bases, and the junction held 3 bases outside the gene matches. The CDR3 totals 15 residues. The CDR3 sequence is CASRIAGGDTGELFF. As DNA, the CDR3 is TGCGCCAGCAGAATAGCGGGAGGGGACACCGGGGAGCTGTTTTTT.

This clone was picked up one time. J is TRBJ1-1 and V is TRBV19; maybe TRBD1 (6 bases). The CDR3 runs 14 residues. Germline V CDR1 and CDR2: LNHDA, SQIVND (reference sequence). With 3 bases removed from V and 0 bases from J, the gap between germline ends came to 8 bases. CDR3 loop: CASSIRDMNTEAFF. The CDR3 DNA is TGTGCCAGTAGTATTAGGGACATGAACACTGAAGCTTTCTTT. The variable domain in full, completed from reference TRBV19 and TRBJ1-1, reads DGGITQSPKYLFRKEGQNVTLSCEQNLNHDAMYWYRQDPGQGLRLIYYSQIVNDFQKGDIAEGYSVSREKKESFPLTVTSAQKNPTAFYLCASSIRDMNTEAFFGQGTRLTVV.

The sample holds one count of this clone. The V call is TRBV10-3, the J call TRBJ1-2, with D possibly TRBD1 on 6 matching bases. V was shortened by 6 bases and J by 8 bases, with 19 bases between the two germline ends. Germline lookup yields CDR1 ENHRY and CDR2 SYGVKD. CDR3 length equals 14 residues. The CDR3 nucleotides read TGTGCCATCAGCAACGGGACATCCTACGAGGGCTACACCTTC. It translates to CAISNGTSYEGYTF.

The V call is TRBV28, the J call TRBJ2-7; the match to TRBD2 covers 11 bases. The CDR3 is made up of 14 amino acids. Trimming at V came to 6 bases and at J to 2 bases, leaving 3 bases not matched to a gene. Germline lookup yields CDR1 MDHEN and CDR2 SYDVKM. CDR3 sequence: CASRTSGATYEQYF. CDR3 nucleotide sequence: TGTGCCAGCAGGACTAGCGGGGCAACCTACGAGCAGTACTTC. Full variable domain (missing parts from reference TRBV28 and TRBJ2-7): DVKVTQSSRYLVKRTGEKVFLECVQDMDHENMFWYRQDPGLGLRLIYFSYDVKMKEKGDIPEGYSVSREKKERFSLILESASTNQTSMYLCASRTSGATYEQYFGPGTRLTVT.

The chain carries TRBV7-7 and TRBJ2-5; 9 bases are shared with TRBD2. This CDR3 is 14 amino acids long. CDR1 and CDR2 (germline): SSHAT, FNYEAQ (reference sequence). Here the CDR3 DNA reads TGTGCTAGCGCGGGAGGGGGCGGCCAAGAGACCCAGTACTTC. This translates into CASAGGGGQETQYF.

The chain joins TRBV27 to TRBJ2-3; 8 bases align to TRBD1. With V trimmed by 5 bases and J by 2 bases, 9 bases remained unmatched. Looked up from germline, CDR1 is MNHEY and CDR2 is SMNVEV (reference sequence). The length of the CDR3 is 16 residues. Here the CDR3 reads CASSIQGVASTDTQYF. DNA of the CDR3: TGTGCCAGCAGTATACAGGGGGTGGCATCCACAGATACGCAGTATTTT.